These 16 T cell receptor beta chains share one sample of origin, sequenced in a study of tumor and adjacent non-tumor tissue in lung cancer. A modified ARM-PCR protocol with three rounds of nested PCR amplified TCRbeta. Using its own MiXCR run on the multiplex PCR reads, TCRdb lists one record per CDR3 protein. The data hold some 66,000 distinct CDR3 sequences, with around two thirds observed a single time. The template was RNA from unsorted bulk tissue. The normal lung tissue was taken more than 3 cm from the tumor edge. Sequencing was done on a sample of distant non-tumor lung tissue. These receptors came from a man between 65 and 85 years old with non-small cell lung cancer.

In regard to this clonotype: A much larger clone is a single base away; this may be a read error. The CDR3 spells CARSRLAGTDTQYF. The DNA for the CDR3 is TGTGCCAGGAGTCGACTAGCGGGCACAGATACGCAGTATTTT. This chain joins TRBV6-5 and TRBJ2-3, with 9 bases that match TRBD2. Germline lookup yields CDR1 MNHEY and CDR2 SVGAGI. This CDR3 comprises 14 residues. V shed 9 bases, J shed 1 base, and the junction held 5 bases outside the gene matches.

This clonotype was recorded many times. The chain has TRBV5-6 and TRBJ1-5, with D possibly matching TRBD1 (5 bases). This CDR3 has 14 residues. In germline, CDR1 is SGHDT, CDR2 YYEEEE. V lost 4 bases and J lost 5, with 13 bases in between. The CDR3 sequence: CASSLGARDQPQHF. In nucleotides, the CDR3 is TGTGCCAGCAGCCTCGGGGCCCGGGATCAGCCCCAGCATTTT.

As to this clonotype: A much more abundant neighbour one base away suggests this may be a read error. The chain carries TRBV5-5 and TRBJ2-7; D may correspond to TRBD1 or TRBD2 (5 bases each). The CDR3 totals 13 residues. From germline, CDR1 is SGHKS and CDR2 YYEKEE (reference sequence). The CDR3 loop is CTSSPGTDYEQYF. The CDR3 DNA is TGTACCAGCAGCCCAGGGACCGACTACGAGCAGTACTTC.

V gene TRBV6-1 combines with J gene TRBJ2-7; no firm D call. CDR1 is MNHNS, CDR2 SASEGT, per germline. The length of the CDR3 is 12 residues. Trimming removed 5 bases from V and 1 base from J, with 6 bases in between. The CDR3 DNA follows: TGTGCCAGCAGTCCCAGGTCCTACGAGCAGTACTTC. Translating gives CASSPRSYEQYF.

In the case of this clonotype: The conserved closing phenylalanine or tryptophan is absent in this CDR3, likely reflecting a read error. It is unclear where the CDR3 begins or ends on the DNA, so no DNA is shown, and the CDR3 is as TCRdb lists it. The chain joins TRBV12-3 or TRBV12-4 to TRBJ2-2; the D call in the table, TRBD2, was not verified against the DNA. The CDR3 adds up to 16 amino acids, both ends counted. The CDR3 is CASSRASGRGTGELSI.

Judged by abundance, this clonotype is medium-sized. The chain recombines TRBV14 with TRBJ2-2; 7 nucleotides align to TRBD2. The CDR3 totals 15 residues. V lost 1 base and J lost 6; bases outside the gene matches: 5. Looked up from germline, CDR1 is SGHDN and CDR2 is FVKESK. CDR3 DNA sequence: TGTGCCAGCAGCCAAGGACTAGCAAGGGCCGGGGAGCTGTTTTTT. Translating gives CASSQGLARAGELFF.

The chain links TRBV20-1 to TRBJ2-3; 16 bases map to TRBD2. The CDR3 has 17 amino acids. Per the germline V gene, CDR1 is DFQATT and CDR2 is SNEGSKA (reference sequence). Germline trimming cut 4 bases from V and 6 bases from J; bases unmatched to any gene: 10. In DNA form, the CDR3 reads TGCAGTGCTACACCTGGGACTAGCGGGGGGGCGAGGGATACGCAGTATTTT. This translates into CSATPGTSGGARDTQYF.

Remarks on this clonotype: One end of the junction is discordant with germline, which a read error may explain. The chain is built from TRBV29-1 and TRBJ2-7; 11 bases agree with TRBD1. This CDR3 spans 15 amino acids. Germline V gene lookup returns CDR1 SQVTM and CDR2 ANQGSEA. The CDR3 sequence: CNVITRTGGTYEHYF. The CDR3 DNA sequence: TGCAACGTCATAACCAGGACAGGGGGCACCTACGAGCACTACTTC.

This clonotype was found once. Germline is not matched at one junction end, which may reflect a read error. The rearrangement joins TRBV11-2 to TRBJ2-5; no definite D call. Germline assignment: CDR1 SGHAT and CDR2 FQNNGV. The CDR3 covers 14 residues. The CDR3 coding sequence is TGTGCCAGCAGCTTATTCTCTGACCTGGAGACCCGGTACTTC. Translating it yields CASSLFSDLETRYF. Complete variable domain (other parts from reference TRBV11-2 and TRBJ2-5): EAGVAQSPRYKIIEKRQSVAFWCNPISGHATLYWYQQILGQGPKLLIQFQNNGVVDDSQLPKDRFSAERLKGVDSTLKIQPAKLEDSAVYLCASSLFSDLETRYFGPGTRLLVL.

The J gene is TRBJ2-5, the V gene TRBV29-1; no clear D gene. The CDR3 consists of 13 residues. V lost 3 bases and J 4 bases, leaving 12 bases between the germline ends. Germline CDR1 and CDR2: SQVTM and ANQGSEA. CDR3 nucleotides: TGCAGCGTTGAGGCTGTGGTGAGAGAGACCCAGTACTTC. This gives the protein CSVEAVVRETQYF.

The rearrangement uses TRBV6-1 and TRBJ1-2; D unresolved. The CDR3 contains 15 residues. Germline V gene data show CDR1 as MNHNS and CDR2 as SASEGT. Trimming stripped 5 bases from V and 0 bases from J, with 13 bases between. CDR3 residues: CASSTTVSSNYGYTF. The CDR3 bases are TGTGCCAGCAGTACAACGGTCTCCTCTAACTATGGCTACACCTTC.

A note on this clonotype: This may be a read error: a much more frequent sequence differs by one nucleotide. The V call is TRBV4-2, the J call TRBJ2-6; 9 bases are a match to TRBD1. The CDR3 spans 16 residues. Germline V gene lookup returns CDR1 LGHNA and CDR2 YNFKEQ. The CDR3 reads CASSPTGGSGANILTF. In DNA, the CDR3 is TGTGCCAGCAGCCCTACAGGGGGCTCTGGGGCCAACATCCTGACTTTC.

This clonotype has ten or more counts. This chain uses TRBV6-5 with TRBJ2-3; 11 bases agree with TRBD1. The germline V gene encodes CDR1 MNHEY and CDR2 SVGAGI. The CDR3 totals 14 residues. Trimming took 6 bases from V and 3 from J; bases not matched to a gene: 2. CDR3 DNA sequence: TGTGCCAGCAGCCGGGACAGGGGGACAGATACGCAGTATTTT. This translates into CASSRDRGTDTQYF.

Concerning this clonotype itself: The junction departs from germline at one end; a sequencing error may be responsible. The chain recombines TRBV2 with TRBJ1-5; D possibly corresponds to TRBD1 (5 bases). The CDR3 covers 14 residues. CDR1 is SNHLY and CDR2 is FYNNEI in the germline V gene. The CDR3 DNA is TGTGTCAGCAGCCTCGTCGCGGGGGAACAGCCCCAGCATTTT. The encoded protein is CVSSLVAGEQPQHF.

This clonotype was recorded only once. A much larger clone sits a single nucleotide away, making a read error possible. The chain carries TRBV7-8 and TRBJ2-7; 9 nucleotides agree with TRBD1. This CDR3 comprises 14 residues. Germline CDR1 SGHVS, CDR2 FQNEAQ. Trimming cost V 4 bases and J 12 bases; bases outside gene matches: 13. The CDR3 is CASSSPGTGSLAYF. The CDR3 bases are TGTGCCAGCAGCTCCCCCGGGACAGGGAGCTTAGCGTACTTC.

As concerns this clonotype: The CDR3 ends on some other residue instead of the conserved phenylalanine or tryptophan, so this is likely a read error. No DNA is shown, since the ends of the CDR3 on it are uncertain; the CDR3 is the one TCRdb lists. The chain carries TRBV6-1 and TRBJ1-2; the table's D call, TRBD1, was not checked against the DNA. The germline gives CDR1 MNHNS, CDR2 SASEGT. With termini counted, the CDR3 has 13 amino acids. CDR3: CASSDSRSGGYTL.